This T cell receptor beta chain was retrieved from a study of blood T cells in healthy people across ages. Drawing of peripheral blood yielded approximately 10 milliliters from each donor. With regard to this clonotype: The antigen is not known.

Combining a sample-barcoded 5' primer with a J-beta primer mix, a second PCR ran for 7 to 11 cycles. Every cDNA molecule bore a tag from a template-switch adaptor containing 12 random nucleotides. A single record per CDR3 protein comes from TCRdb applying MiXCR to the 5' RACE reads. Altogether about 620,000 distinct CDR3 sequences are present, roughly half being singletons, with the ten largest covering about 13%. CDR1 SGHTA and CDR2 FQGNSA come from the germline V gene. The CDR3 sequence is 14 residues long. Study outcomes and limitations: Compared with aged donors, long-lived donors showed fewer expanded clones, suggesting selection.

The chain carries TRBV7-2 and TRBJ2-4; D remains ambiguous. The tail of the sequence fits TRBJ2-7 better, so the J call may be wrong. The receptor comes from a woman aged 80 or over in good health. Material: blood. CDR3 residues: CASSKERGPHEQYF. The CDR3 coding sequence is TGTGCCAGCAGCAAAGAAAGAGGTCCCCACGAGCAGTACTTC.